The clone carrying this T cell receptor (beta chain) was seen a single time. Enrollment of patients from Seattle took place during active infection, with longitudinal follow-up. Per the authors' pipeline: Amplifying reference gene primers gave estimates of nucleated cell counts. Assay used: immunoSEQ multiplex PCR; TCRdb lists only in-frame clones, some missing. Clonal size and the V and J genes are those of that table, whereas D and trimming came from the DNA. This table holds some 190,000 clones, under 90% found once. This sample was taken from a study of blood T cell repertoires in COVID-19. Study summary: Collection of acute and convalescent COVID-19 samples took place in the United States, Italy and Spain. The cDNA or gDNA used as material had been derived from T cells, B-cell-depleted T cells, or PBMCs.

The CDR3 is made up of 11 amino acids. The germline V and J ends were trimmed by 4 bases and 7 bases, with 7 bases remaining between them. Germline V gene sequence: CDR1 LGHDT, CDR2 YNNKEL (reference sequence). The chain employs TRBV3-1 (or the pseudogene TRBV3-2) and TRBJ2-5, with D maybe TRBD2 (5 bases). The sample was peripheral blood. This clonotype originated in a woman of 80 years or more with COVID-19, enrolled during active disease. The CDR3 is CASSLAGTQYF. The CDR3 DNA follows: TGTGCCAGCAGCCTTGCGGGGACCCAGTACTTC.